Following are 3 T cell receptor beta chains from one sample sequenced in a study of OX40 agonist ivuxolimab in advanced cancers. TCRdb's table, derived via immunoSEQ multiplex PCR, lists solely in-frame clones and lacks some. Of some 42,000 clones listed, 75% to 85% were seen once; the top ten hold 2.6%. The sequenced sample was CD4+ or CD8+ T cells sorted from blood, obtained in a trial of the OX40 agonist ivuxolimab. These receptors were obtained from an adult with an advanced solid tumor such as melanoma, head and neck, liver or kidney cancer.

The DNA of the CDR3 is TGTGCCAGCAGTTACCCGCCGGGGCGTGGGAACACTGAAGCTTTCTTT. Residues: CASSYPPGRGNTEAFF. The chain joins TRBV6-6 to TRBJ1-1; tentatively, D is TRBD1 (5 bases). The CDR3 loop spans 16 amino acids. Per the germline V gene, CDR1 is MNHNY and CDR2 is SVGAGI (reference sequence). V gave up 2 bases and J gave up 1 base, with 14 bases separating them.

This clone was seen a handful of times. The V call is TRBV6-5, the J call TRBJ1-2; the D is unclear. V lost 2 bases, J lost 6 bases, and 10 bases lay in between. This CDR3 is built from 13 residues. The V gene's germline CDR1 is MNHEY and CDR2 SVGAGI. CDR3 loop: CASSYGGLDGYTF. The CDR3 DNA reads TGTGCCAGCAGTTACGGTGGTTTGGATGGCTACACCTTC.

This chain uses TRBV7-3 with TRBJ1-4, with a weak D call TRBD1 (5 bases). The germline V gene has CDR1 SGHTA and CDR2 FQGTGA. With 0 bases removed from V and 12 bases from J, the gap between germline ends came to 11 bases. The CDR3 covers 13 residues. The CDR3 loop reads CASSLTTGGELFF. CDR3 nucleotide sequence: TGTGCCAGCAGCTTAACTACAGGAGGCGAACTGTTTTTT.